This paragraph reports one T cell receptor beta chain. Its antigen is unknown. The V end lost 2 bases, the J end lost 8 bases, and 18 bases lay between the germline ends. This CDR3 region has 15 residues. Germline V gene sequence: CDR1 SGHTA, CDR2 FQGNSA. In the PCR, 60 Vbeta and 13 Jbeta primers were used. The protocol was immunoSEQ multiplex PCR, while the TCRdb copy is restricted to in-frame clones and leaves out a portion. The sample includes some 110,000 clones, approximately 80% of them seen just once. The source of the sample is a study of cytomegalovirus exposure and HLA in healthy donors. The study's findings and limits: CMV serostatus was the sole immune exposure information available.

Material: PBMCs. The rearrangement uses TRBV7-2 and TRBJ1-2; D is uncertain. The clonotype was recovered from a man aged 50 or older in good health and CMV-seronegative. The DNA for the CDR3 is TGTGCCAGCAGCTTATGGGCCTCGGCACTTGAGGGCTACACCTTC. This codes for CASSLWASALEGYTF.